The 5 T cell receptor beta chains presented below share a single source sample, sequenced in a study of OX40 agonist ivuxolimab in advanced cancers. Generated by immunoSEQ multiplex PCR, the TCRdb table keeps only in-frame clones and is missing some. The sample includes 74,000 or so clones, 89% of them seen just once. Sample: CD4+ or CD8+ T cells sorted from blood, taken in a trial of the OX40 agonist ivuxolimab. The receptors stem from an adult with an advanced solid tumor such as melanoma, head and neck, liver or kidney cancer.

The chain links TRBV27 to TRBJ2-7, with 8 bases lining up with TRBD1. The germline CDR1 and CDR2 sequences are MNHEY and SMNVEV (reference sequence). The CDR3 spans 15 residues. With 6 bases clipped from V and 1 base from J, the junction kept 8 bases outside the gene matches. For the CDR3, the DNA is TGTGCCAGCAGGCCTTTGGACAGGGCGTCCTACGAGCAGTACTTC. Its translation is CASRPLDRASYEQYF.

This chain connects TRBV2 to TRBJ2-5; no definite D call. This CDR3 is built from 14 residues. Germline-derived CDR1 and CDR2 are SNHLY and FYNNEI. The CDR3 coding sequence is TGTGCTTCAAAAAGGAGCAGCACCCAAGAGACCCAGTACTTC. Its protein is CASKRSSTQETQYF.

The CDR3 sequence is CASSEGEADSYEQYF. For the CDR3, the DNA is TGTGCCAGCTCCGAGGGTGAGGCCGACTCCTACGAGCAGTACTTC. The rearrangement joins TRBV2 to TRBJ2-7; D is possibly TRBD2 (5 bases). Trimming left V 8 bases short and J 0 bases short, with 17 bases between. The germline CDR1 and CDR2 sequences are SNHLY and FYNNEI. The CDR3 is 15 residues long.

The J gene is TRBJ2-3, the V gene TRBV2; 12 nucleotides agree with TRBD2. Germline V gene data show CDR1 as SNHLY and CDR2 as FYNNEI. CDR3 size: 15 residues. V shed 6 bases, J shed 0 bases, and the junction held 1 base outside the gene matches. The chain's CDR3 is CASRGTSGSTDTQYF. The CDR3 DNA reads TGTGCCAGCAGAGGGACTAGCGGGAGCACAGATACGCAGTATTTT.

The J gene is TRBJ2-7, the V gene TRBV9, with a weak D call TRBD1 (5 bases). With 2 bases removed from V and 0 bases from J, the gap between germline ends came to 9 bases. This CDR3 contains 14 residues. From germline, CDR1 is SGDLS and CDR2 YYNGEE. For the CDR3, the DNA is TGTGCCAGCAGCGTGGGGCTTCCCTCCTACGAGCAGTACTTC. Amino acid sequence: CASSVGLPSYEQYF.